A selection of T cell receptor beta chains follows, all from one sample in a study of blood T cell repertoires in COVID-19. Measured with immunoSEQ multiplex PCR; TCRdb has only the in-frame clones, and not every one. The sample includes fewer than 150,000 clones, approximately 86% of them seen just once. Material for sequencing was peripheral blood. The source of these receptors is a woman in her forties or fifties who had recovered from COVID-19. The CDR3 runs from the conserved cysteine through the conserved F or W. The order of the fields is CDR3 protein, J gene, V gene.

CASSYIGQFFSGANVLTF | TRBJ2-6 | TRBV6-2/TRBV6-3
CASSIWGQVIITEQFF | TRBJ2-1 | TRBV19
CAWSKGAGNQPQHF | TRBJ1-5 | TRBV30
CASSGRLAGTYNEQFF | TRBJ2-1 | TRBV6-1
CAISERDSYNEQFF | TRBJ2-1 | TRBV10-3
CSVQGAVDTEAFF | TRBJ1-1 | TRBV29-1
CASSSLARGAADTQYF | TRBJ2-3 | TRBV9
CASMPRGTEAFF | TRBJ1-1 | TRBV2
CASRAGAGYTF | TRBJ1-2 | TRBV2
CASESGENYNEQFF | TRBJ2-1 | TRBV5-1
CASRKGLMGTDTQYF | TRBJ2-3 | TRBV27
CASSAFRARNPFAFF | TRBJ1-1 | TRBV5-1
CASSRGGQGDSPLHF | TRBJ1-6 | TRBV5-1
CASSPRGAGTRETQYF | TRBJ2-5 | TRBV5-4
CASSEGNTEAFF | TRBJ1-1 | TRBV7-8
CASSLASGNQPQHF | TRBJ1-5 | TRBV5-1
CASSLSAGLAGYEQYF | TRBJ2-7 | TRBV7-6
CASRTYGQGGYEQYF | TRBJ2-7 | TRBV6-5
CASSSPGRSRHEQFF | TRBJ2-1 | TRBV11-3
CASSFVPGQGLVFYTF | TRBJ1-2 | TRBV27
CASSSVGRGEQYF | TRBJ2-7 | TRBV5-4
CASSPWAELSTF | TRBJ1-2 | TRBV11-2
CASSPHLNPETDTQYF | TRBJ2-3 | TRBV5-1
CASSSLEKLAGATDTQYF | TRBJ2-3 | TRBV7-9
CASSPVQGIVLNYGYTF | TRBJ1-2 | TRBV18
CASSFDRGLNTEAFF | TRBJ1-1 | TRBV19
CASSGQGSGTDTQYF | TRBJ2-3 | TRBV5-1
CASSRRGQGGTDTQYF | TRBJ2-3 | TRBV2
CASSLEAAGGADTQYF | TRBJ2-3 | TRBV6-2/TRBV6-3
CASSNRRGGYTF | TRBJ1-2 | TRBV6-4
CASSEVRTALYGYTF | TRBJ1-2 | TRBV6-1
CAWTTGGLGGYTF | TRBJ1-2 | TRBV30
CASSKALRLRERETQYF | TRBJ2-5 | TRBV21-1
CASSGNRGKQPQHF | TRBJ1-5 | TRBV2
CASTGNTYGYTF | TRBJ1-2 | TRBV2
CASSQCGGVSSYNSPLHF | TRBJ1-6 | TRBV23-1
CASSRGQGGTEAFF | TRBJ1-1 | TRBV11-3
CASSHETGDSYNEQFF | TRBJ2-1 | TRBV14
CASSPRAVPDTQYF | TRBJ2-3 | TRBV13
CASSITTGDSPLHF | TRBJ1-6 | TRBV19
CASSLLGGQSNYGYTF | TRBJ1-2 | TRBV6-5
CASSSVRQTYGYTF | TRBJ1-2 | TRBV11-2
CASSSTSGGHQETQYF | TRBJ2-5 | TRBV28
CASSQGGSSGNTIYF | TRBJ1-3 | TRBV4-3
CASSLDRPGTGELFF | TRBJ2-2 | TRBV5-1
CASRGAPTYEQYF | TRBJ2-7 | TRBV6-5
CASSLALQGRSWDEQYF | TRBJ2-7 | TRBV5-6
CASSLVGGAPADTQYF | TRBJ2-3 | TRBV11-2
CASSLLGLGETQYF | TRBJ2-5 | TRBV4-1
CASSYSSGSFVETQYF | TRBJ2-5 | TRBV11-2
CASSLGGVGTDTQYF | TRBJ2-3 | TRBV7-2
CASSLDAGTYGYTF | TRBJ1-2 | TRBV5-1
CASSEVSTLSSYNEQFF | TRBJ2-1 | TRBV2
CASSLWGTGGYEQYF | TRBJ2-7 | TRBV5-1
CASSQDGGLAGGQQYF | TRBJ2-7 | TRBV3-1/TRBV3-2